This record covers a single TCR beta chain. The authors reverse transcribed roughly 0.45 to 1 ug RNA with random hexamers. Coverage of TCR beta CDR3 amplification by immunoSEQ multiplex PCR extended to 54 Vbeta and 13 Jbeta. One entry per CDR3 protein results from TCRdb running MiXCR on the immunoSEQ multiplex PCR reads. The sample includes about 130,000 distinct CDR3 sequences, roughly 80% of them seen just once. Germline V gives CDR1 LNHDA, CDR2 SQIVND (reference sequence). The CDR3 covers 14 residues. Trimming removed 3 bases from V and 5 bases from J, with 13 bases in between. This sample was included in a study of CD8 T cells in Susac syndrome.

This TCR derives from a human donor with multiple sclerosis. This rearrangement joins TRBV19 to TRBJ1-1; D might be TRBD1 (5 bases). The material sequenced was CD8+ T cells from PBMCs. The CDR3, as DNA: TGTGCCAGTAGTATTGGAGGGGTGAGGACTGAAGCTTTCTTT. Encoded protein: CASSIGGVRTEAFF.